A single sample gave rise to the 19 T cell receptor beta chains below, sequenced in a study of shared clonotypes between healthy human individuals (dated by TCRdb to 2018 to 2020). Library prep was done by the immunoSEQ multiplex PCR assay. TCRdb carries this immuneACCESS record with in-frame sequences only. Its versions omit some clonotypes, under half of them owing to an unresolved V gene in the studies checked, with the rest unexplained. The table for this sample lists 2 million to 2.5 million clones; roughly 95% of them were counted only once. The ten biggest clones cover approximately 0.13% of the sample. The sequenced material came from naive CD4+ T cells sorted from blood. The meaning of the sample's cell subset or site label: CD45RA+ positively selected. The receptors originated from a man aged 18 to 30 in good health.

The rearrangement links TRBV9 to TRBJ1-6; tentatively, D is TRBD1 (5 bases). CDR1 is SGDLS and CDR2 is YYNGEE in the germline V gene. The CDR3 has 17 residues. Deletions cut 4 bases from V and 3 bases from J, with 17 bases between. CDR3 nucleotide sequence: TGTGCCAGCAGCTCCCAGTTGGGGCTTAACTATAATTCACCCCTCCACTTT. It specifies CASSSQLGLNYNSPLHF.

The sample holds one count of this clone. The gene calls are TRBV5-4 and TRBJ1-6; weak D call: TRBD1 (5 bases). The length of the CDR3 is 17 residues. Germline CDR1 is SGHNT and CDR2 is YYREEE (reference sequence). V was pared by 4 bases and J by 8 bases, with 22 bases between. The CDR3, as DNA: TGTGCCAGCAGCGGGCCCAGTAGGGGATCTTTGGATTCACCCCTCCACTTT. Its translation is CASSGPSRGSLDSPLHF.

The genes are TRBV9 and TRBJ1-2; 7 bases align to TRBD1. V lost 3 bases to trimming and J lost 7 bases; unmatched junction nucleotides: 6. CDR1 SGDLS and CDR2 YYNGEE come from the germline V gene. The CDR3 is 13 residues long. The CDR3 bases are TGTGCCAGCAGCGGGGAACAGGGGCCTGGCTACACCTTC. Encoded protein: CASSGEQGPGYTF.

This clone was detected once. The chain couples TRBV6-6 to TRBJ2-1, with 12 bases that match TRBD2. This CDR3 comprises 16 residues. The V gene end was trimmed by 6 bases and the J gene end by 5 bases; junction bases not matched to a gene: 8. Germline lookup yields CDR1 MNHNY and CDR2 SVGAGI (reference sequence). The CDR3 loop reads CASRQLRTSGNNEQFF. The CDR3 nucleotides read TGTGCCAGCAGGCAGCTGAGGACTAGCGGGAACAATGAGCAGTTCTTC.

This chain uses TRBV9 with TRBJ1-4, with D hard to call. V shed 3 bases and J shed 5 bases, with 17 bases lying between them. CDR1 and CDR2 from the germline V gene are SGDLS and YYNGEE. The CDR3 extends over 16 amino acids. CDR3: CASSAPGERVNEKLFF. The CDR3 nucleotides read TGTGCCAGCAGCGCCCCAGGAGAGAGGGTAAATGAAAAACTGTTTTTT.

This chain connects TRBV7-2 to TRBJ2-7; D might be TRBD2 (6 bases). This CDR3 region has 15 residues. Germline V lookup: CDR1 SGHTA, CDR2 FQGNSA. Deletions cut 5 bases from V and 3 bases from J, with 17 bases between. CDR3 loop: CASSGGKGPYYEQYF. The CDR3 DNA is TGTGCCAGCAGCGGGGGGAAGGGCCCGTACTACGAGCAGTACTTC.

The chain has TRBV7-2 and TRBJ2-1, with a possible D match to TRBD1 (5 bases). The CDR3 sequence is 14 residues long. Germline CDR1 and CDR2: SGHTA and FQGNSA. V lost 2 bases and J 9 bases, leaving 14 bases between the germline ends. The CDR3: CASSLRRADGEQFF. CDR3 sequence (DNA): TGTGCCAGCAGCTTACGCAGGGCCGATGGTGAGCAGTTCTTC.

This CDR3 is CASSPAPGGLYEQYF. CDR3 nucleotides: TGTGCCAGTAGTCCGGCCCCAGGGGGCCTCTACGAGCAGTACTTC. The genes are TRBV19 and TRBJ2-7; 8 bases line up with TRBD1. The CDR3 extends over 15 amino acids. Germline CDR1 and CDR2: LNHDA and SQIVND (reference sequence). Trimming removed 5 bases from V and 3 bases from J; junction bases left unmatched: 9.

The rearrangement joins TRBV11-3 to TRBJ2-3, with D perhaps TRBD2 (5 bases). Germline V gene sequence: CDR1 SGHNT, CDR2 YENEEA. V lost 5 bases and J 8 bases, leaving 14 bases between the germline ends. The CDR3 length is 13 residues. The CDR3 DNA reads TGTGCCAGCAGCCCCAGGCCCGGGGTTACGCAGTATTTT. Protein sequence: CASSPRPGVTQYF.

The genes are TRBV9 and TRBJ2-5; 9 nucleotides match TRBD1. From germline, CDR1 is SGDLS and CDR2 YYNGEE. CDR3 length equals 15 residues. V lost 5 bases, J lost 4 bases, and 9 bases stayed unmatched. CDR3 in amino acids: CASSLQGAGVETQYF. The CDR3, as DNA: TGTGCCAGCAGTTTACAGGGGGCCGGGGTAGAGACCCAGTACTTC. The full variable domain, rest sourced from reference TRBV9 and TRBJ2-5, is DSGVTQTPKHLITATGQRVTLRCSPRSGDLSVYWYQQSLDQGLQFLIQYYNGEERAKGNILERFSAQQFPDLHSELNLSSLELGDSALYFCASSLQGAGVETQYFGPGTRLLVL.

Points on this clone: Other DNA variants within this sample encode the same CDR3. This chain uses TRBV5-6 with TRBJ1-2, with D tentatively TRBD1 (5 bases). In germline, CDR1 is SGHDT, CDR2 YYEEEE. The CDR3 totals 12 residues. V lost 2 bases and J lost 5, with 7 bases in between. CDR3 in amino acids: CASSLEGYGYTF. The CDR3 DNA follows: TGTGCCAGCAGCTTAGAGGGGTATGGCTACACCTTC.

This clone has just one count. The V and J genes are TRBV7-9 and TRBJ2-2; D may be TRBD2 (5 bases). The length of the CDR3 is 14 residues. The ends were cut back, 7 bases at V and 4 bases at J, with 13 bases in the middle. CDR1 SEHNR and CDR2 FQNEAQ come from the germline V gene (reference sequence). Here the CDR3 DNA reads TGTGCCAGCACCCCGCGCCGGGGCACCGGGGAGCTGTTTTTT. Amino acid sequence: CASTPRRGTGELFF.

The chain recombines TRBV5-1 with TRBJ2-1; D is perhaps TRBD2 (6 bases). Germline CDR1 and CDR2: SGHRS and YFSETQ. V was pared by 4 bases and J by 4 bases, with 18 bases between. The CDR3 contains 16 residues. The CDR3 here is CASSVGSSGFYNEQFF. CDR3 DNA sequence: TGCGCCAGCAGCGTTGGGAGTAGCGGTTTTTACAATGAGCAGTTCTTC.

The chain is built from TRBV18 and TRBJ2-2; 7 nucleotides match TRBD1. CDR1 and CDR2 from the germline V gene are KGHSH and LQKENI. V was clipped by 2 bases and J by 1 base; unmatched bases: 7. CDR3 length: 17 amino acids. Here the CDR3 DNA reads TGTGCCAGCTCACCATTCGAGGGACAGATGAACACCGGGGAGCTGTTTTTT. Its translation is CASSPFEGQMNTGELFF. The full variable domain, rest sourced from reference TRBV18 and TRBJ2-2, is NAGVMQNPRHLVRRRGQEARLRCSPMKGHSHVYWYRQLPEEGLKFMVYLQKENIIDESGMPKERFSAEFPKEGPSILRIQQVVRGDSAAYFCASSPFEGQMNTGELFFGEGSRLTVL.

The chain recombines TRBV7-2 with TRBJ2-7, with 10 bases matching TRBD2. The CDR3 sequence is 13 residues long. CDR1 is SGHTA, CDR2 FQGNSA, per germline. The CDR3 DNA is TGTGCTACAGCGGGGGGGCCCTCCTACGAGCAGTACTTC. Translated, it gives CATAGGPSYEQYF.

The sample holds one count of this clone. The V gene is TRBV6-6, the J gene TRBJ1-1; D is possibly TRBD1 (5 bases). The V end was cut by 0 bases, the J end by 7 bases, with 9 bases between. CDR3 length equals 13 residues. The germline CDR1 and CDR2 sequences are MNHNY and SVGAGI (reference sequence). CDR3 sequence reads: CASSYSGRFEAFF. The CDR3 nucleotides are TGTGCCAGCAGTTACTCGGGACGGTTTGAAGCTTTCTTT.

This chain connects TRBV6-1 to TRBJ2-7, with 10 bases lining up with TRBD1. The length of the CDR3 is 15 residues. J gave up 1 base and V 6 bases, and 6 bases lay outside the gene matches. Germline V gives CDR1 MNHNS, CDR2 SASEGT. The DNA of the CDR3 is TGTGCCAGCAGCGAGGGACAGGGGAGATCCTACGAGCAGTACTTC. It translates to CASSEGQGRSYEQYF.

V gene TRBV19 combines with J gene TRBJ1-2; 10 bases are a match to TRBD1. Germline V gene data show CDR1 as LNHDA and CDR2 as SQIVND (reference sequence). The V gene end was trimmed by 4 bases and the J gene end by 7 bases; junction bases not matched to a gene: 6. The CDR3 is 14 amino acids. CDR3 sequence (DNA): TGTGCCAGTAGTACCGGACAGGGGGTTTCTGGCTACACCTTC. Translated, it gives CASSTGQGVSGYTF.

The CDR3: CASSQDRATGELFF. The CDR3 coding sequence is TGCGCCAGCAGCCAAGATCGGGCAACCGGGGAGCTGTTTTTT. The rearrangement links TRBV4-1 to TRBJ2-2; D gene unclear. V lost 0 bases and J lost 5, with 7 bases in between. Germline V gene lookup returns CDR1 MGHRA and CDR2 YSYEKL. CDR3 length: 14 residues.